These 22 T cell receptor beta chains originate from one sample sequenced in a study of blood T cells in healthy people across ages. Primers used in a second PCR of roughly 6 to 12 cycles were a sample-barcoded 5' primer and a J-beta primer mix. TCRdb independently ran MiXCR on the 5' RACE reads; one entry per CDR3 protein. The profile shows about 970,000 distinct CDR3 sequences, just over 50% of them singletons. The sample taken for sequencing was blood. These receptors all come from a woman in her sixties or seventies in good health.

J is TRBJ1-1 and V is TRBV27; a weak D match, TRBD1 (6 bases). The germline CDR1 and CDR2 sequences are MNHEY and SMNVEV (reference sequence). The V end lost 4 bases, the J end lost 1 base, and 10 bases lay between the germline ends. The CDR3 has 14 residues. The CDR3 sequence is CASSYTGQNTEAFF. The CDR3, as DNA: TGTGCCAGCAGTTATACGGGACAGAACACTGAAGCTTTCTTT.

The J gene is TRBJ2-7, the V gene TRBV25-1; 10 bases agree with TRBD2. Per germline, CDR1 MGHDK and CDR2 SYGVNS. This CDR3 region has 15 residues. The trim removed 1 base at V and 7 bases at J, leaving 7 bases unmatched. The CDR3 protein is CASSESLAGADEQYF. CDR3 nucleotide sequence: TGTGCCAGCAGTGAATCGCTAGCGGGAGCTGATGAGCAGTACTTC.

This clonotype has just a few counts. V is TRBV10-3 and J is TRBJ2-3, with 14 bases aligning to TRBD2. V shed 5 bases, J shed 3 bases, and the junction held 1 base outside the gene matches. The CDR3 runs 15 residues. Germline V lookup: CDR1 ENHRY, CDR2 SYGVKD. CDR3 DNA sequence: TGTGCCATCAGTCGGACTAGCGGGAGGACAGATACGCAGTATTTT. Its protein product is CAISRTSGRTDTQYF.

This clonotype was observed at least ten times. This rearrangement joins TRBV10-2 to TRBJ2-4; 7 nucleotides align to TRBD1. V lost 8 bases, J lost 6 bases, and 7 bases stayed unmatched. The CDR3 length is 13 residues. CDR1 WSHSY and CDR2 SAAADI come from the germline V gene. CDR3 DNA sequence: TGCGCCAGCCAGGGGGACGACAGAAACATTCAGTACTTC. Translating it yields CASQGDDRNIQYF.

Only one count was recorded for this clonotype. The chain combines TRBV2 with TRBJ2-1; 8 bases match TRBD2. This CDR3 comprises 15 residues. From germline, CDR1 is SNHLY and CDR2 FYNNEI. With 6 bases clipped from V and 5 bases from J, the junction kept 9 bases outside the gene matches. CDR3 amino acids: CASSQPTSVHNEQFF. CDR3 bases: TGTGCCAGCAGCCAGCCGACTAGCGTACACAATGAGCAGTTCTTC.

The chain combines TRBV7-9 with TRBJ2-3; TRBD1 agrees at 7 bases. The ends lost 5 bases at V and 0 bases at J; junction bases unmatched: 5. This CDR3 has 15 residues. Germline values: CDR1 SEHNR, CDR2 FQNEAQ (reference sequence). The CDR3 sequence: CASSPRGISTDTQYF. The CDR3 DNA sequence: TGTGCCAGCAGCCCCAGGGGGATAAGCACAGATACGCAGTATTTT.

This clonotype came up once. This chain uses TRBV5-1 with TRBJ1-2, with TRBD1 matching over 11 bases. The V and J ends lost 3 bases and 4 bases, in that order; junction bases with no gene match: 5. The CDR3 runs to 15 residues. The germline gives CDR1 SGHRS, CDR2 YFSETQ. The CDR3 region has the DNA TGCGCCAGCAGCTCCAGGACAGGGGGCGGCTATGGCTACACCTTC. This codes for CASSSRTGGGYGYTF.

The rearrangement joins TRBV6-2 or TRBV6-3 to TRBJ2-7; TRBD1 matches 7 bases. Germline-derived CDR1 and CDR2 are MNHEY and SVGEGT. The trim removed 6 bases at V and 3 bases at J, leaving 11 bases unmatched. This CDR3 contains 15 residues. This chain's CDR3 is CASRDATGKVYEQYF. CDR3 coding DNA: TGTGCCAGCAGGGACGCGACAGGGAAGGTCTACGAGCAGTACTTC.

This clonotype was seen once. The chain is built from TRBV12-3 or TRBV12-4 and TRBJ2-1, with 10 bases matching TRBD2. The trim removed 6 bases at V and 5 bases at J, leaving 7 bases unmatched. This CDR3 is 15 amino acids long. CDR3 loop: CASRPLAGPNNEQFF. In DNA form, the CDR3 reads TGTGCCAGCAGACCACTAGCGGGACCTAACAATGAGCAGTTCTTC.

CDR3 nucleotide sequence: TGCAGTACAAATAGCGGGAGTTCCTACAATGAGCAGTTCTTC. Amino acid sequence: CSTNSGSSYNEQFF. The chain combines TRBV20-1 with TRBJ2-1, with 9 bases matching TRBD2. V lost 8 bases, J lost 1 base, and 6 bases stayed unmatched. Germline V lookup: CDR1 DFQATT, CDR2 SNEGSKA (reference sequence). The CDR3 has 14 amino acids.

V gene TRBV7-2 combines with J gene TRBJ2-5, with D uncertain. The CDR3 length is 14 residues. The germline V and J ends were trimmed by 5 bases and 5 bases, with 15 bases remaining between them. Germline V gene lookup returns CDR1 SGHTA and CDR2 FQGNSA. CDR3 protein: CASSARRGTETQYF. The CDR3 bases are TGTGCCAGCAGCGCCCGCCGCGGAACGGAGACCCAGTACTTC.

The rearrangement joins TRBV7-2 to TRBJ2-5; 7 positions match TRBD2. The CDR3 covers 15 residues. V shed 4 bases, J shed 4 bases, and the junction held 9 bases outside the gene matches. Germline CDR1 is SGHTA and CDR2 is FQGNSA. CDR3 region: CASSYGRAGLETQYF. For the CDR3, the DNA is TGTGCCAGCAGCTACGGACGAGCGGGATTAGAGACCCAGTACTTC.

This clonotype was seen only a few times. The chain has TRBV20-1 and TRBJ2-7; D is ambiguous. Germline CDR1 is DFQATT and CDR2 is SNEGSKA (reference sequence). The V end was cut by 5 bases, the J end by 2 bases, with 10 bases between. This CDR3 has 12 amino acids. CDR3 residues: CSASTPPYEQYF. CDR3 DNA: TGCAGTGCTTCAACCCCCCCCTACGAGCAGTACTTC.

The CDR3 bases are TGTGCCAGCATTCGACTAGCGGGGGCCTACGAGCAGTACTTC. It encodes CASIRLAGAYEQYF. The V and J genes are TRBV27 and TRBJ2-7; 12 nucleotides agree with TRBD2. This CDR3 is 14 amino acids long. CDR1 and CDR2 (germline): MNHEY, SMNVEV (reference sequence). V lost 7 bases to trimming and J lost 2 bases; unmatched junction nucleotides: 3.

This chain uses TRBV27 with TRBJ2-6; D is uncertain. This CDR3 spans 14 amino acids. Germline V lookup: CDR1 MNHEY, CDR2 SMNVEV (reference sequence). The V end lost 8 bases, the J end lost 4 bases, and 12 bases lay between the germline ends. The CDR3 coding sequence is TGTGCCAGCCCATCCCGAGTAGGGGCCAACGTCCTGACTTTC. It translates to CASPSRVGANVLTF. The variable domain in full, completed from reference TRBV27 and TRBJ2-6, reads EAQVTQNPRYLITVTGKKLTVTCSQNMNHEYMSWYRQDPGLGLRQIYYSMNVEVTDKGDVPEGYKVSRKEKRNFPLILESPSPNQTSLYFCASPSRVGANVLTFGAGSRLTVL.

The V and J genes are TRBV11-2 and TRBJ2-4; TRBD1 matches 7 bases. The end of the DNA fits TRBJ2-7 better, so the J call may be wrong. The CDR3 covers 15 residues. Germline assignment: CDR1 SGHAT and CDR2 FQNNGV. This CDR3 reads CASSSQGVPPYEQYF. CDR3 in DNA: TGTGCCAGCAGCTCCCAGGGGGTGCCCCCCTACGAGCAGTACTTC.

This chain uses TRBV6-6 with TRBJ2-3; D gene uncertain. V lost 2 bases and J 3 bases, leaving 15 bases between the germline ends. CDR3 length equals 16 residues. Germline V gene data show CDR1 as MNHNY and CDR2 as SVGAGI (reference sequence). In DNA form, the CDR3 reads TGTGCCAGCAGTTACATAGGTGCAGGTTTGACAGATACGCAGTATTTT. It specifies CASSYIGAGLTDTQYF.

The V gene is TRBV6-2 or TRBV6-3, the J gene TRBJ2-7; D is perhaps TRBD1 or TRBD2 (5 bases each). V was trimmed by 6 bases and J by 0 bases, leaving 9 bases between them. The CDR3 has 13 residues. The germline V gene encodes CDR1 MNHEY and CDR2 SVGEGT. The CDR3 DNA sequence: TGTGCCAGCAGGGGACCGGGCTCCTACGAGCAGTACTTC. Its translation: CASRGPGSYEQYF.

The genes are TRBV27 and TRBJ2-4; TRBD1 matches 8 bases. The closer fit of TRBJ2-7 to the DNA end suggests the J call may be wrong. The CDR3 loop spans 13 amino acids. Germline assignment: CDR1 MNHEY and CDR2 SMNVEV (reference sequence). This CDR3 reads CASSHGQGHEQYF. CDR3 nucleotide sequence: TGTGCCAGCAGCCACGGACAGGGCCACGAGCAGTACTTC.

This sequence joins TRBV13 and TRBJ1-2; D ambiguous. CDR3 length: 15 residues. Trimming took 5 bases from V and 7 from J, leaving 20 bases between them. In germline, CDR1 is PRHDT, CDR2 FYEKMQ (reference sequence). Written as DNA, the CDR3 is TGTGCCAGCAGCCCCGCATGGGCAGTTGCCTGTGGCTACACCTTC. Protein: CASSPAWAVACGYTF.

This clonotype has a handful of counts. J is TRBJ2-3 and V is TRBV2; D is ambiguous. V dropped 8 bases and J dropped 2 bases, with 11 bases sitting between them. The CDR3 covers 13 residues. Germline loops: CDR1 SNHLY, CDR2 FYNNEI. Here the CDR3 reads CASLLGNTDTQYF. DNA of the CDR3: TGTGCCAGCCTGCTGGGGAACACAGATACGCAGTATTTT.

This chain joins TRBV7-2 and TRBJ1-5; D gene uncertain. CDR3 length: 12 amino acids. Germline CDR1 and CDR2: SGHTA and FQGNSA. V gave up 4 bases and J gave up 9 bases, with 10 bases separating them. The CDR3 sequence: CASSSRTGPQHF. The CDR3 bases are TGTGCCAGCAGCTCTCGGACGGGGCCCCAGCATTTT.